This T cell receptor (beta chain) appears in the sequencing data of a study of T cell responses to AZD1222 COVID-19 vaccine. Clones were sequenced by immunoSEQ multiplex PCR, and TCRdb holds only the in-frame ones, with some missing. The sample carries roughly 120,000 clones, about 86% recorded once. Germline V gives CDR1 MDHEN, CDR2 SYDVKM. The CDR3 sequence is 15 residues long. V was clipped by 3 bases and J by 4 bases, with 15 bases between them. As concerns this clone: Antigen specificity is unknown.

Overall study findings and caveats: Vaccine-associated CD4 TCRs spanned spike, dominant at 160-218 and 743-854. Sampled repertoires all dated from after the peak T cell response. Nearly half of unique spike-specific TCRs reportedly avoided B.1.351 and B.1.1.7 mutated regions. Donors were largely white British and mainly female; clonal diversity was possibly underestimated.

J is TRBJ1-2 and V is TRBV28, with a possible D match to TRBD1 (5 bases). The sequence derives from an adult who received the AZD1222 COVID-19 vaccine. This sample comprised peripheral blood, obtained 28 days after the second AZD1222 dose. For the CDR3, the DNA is TGTGCCAGCAGTTTTGGGGGTCGTTTTGCCTATGGCTACACCTTC. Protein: CASSFGGRFAYGYTF.